This TCR beta chain was identified in a study of T cell responses to AZD1222 COVID-19 vaccine. Notes on the study in general: Among spike-specific TCRs, nearly half reportedly target unmutated variant regions. Two AZD1222 doses significantly raised spike-specific TCR breadth and depth over controls.

The CDR3 loop spans 16 amino acids. J lost 5 bases, V lost 1 base, and 7 bases had no gene match. Germline V CDR1 and CDR2: MNHEY, SMNVEV (reference sequence). With respect to this clone: Antigen: not known.

Sequenced by immunoSEQ multiplex PCR; TCRdb stores in-frame clones only, minus some. The sample has about 74,000 clones; approximately 90% are singletons. This clonotype was obtained from an adult who received the AZD1222 COVID-19 vaccine. This chain joins TRBV27 and TRBJ2-1; 8 bases agree with TRBD1. The specimen comprised peripheral blood, sampled 28 days after the second AZD1222 dose. CDR3 nucleotide sequence: TGTGCCAGCAGTTTATTGTCCAGGGGGCTCGACAATGAGCAGTTCTTC. It translates to CASSLLSRGLDNEQFF.